Sequencing of this TCR beta chain was carried out in a study of OX40 agonist ivuxolimab in advanced cancers. CDR1 and CDR2 from the germline V gene are SGHTA and FQGNSA. The CDR3 covers 15 residues. V shed 1 base and J 6 bases; nucleotides not matched to a gene: 6. Autoimmune disease history or systemic immunosuppression led to patients being barred. Sequencing was performed with immunoSEQ multiplex PCR; in TCRdb, only in-frame clones are kept and a portion is missing. The table records approximately 67,000 clones, 85% of them present only once. This specimen was CD4+ or CD8+ T cells sorted from blood, taken in a trial of the OX40 agonist ivuxolimab. This clonotype was sampled from an adult with an advanced solid tumor such as melanoma, head and neck, liver or kidney cancer. This chain connects TRBV7-2 to TRBJ2-1; TRBD2 agrees at 7 bases. CDR3 sequence: CASSLGGGTSNEQFF. The CDR3 DNA reads TGTGCCAGCAGCTTAGGGGGGGGAACCTCCAATGAGCAGTTCTTC.